Listed below are T cell receptor beta chains from one sample, sequenced in a study of shared clonotypes between healthy human individuals. Profiling relied on immunoSEQ multiplex PCR, and the TCRdb table lists in-frame clones only, not all of them. The sample carries over a million clones, 95% to 97% recorded once. Sequenced material: naive CD4+ T cells sorted from blood. Source of these receptors: a man aged 30 to 39 in good health. Both conserved end residues are part of each CDR3.

CDR3	V	J
CASLKRHGTEAFF	TRBV25-1	TRBJ1-1
CASSRRQGNTGELFF	TRBV6-5	TRBJ2-2
CASSQVRGLVGVEQFF	TRBV28	TRBJ2-1
CASSLLADTGELFF	TRBV5-1	TRBJ2-2
CASSFQGATYNEQFF	TRBV11-2	TRBJ2-1
CASRSRPTLLAGVLDTQYF	TRBV5-4	TRBJ2-3
CASRGQGRGETQYF	TRBV10-2	TRBJ2-5
CASSEALPQETQYF	TRBV2	TRBJ2-5
CASSLGQGYYEQYF	TRBV4-3	TRBJ2-7
CASRSSGGQGARLDTQYF	TRBV25-1	TRBJ2-3
CASSEEGSPLGSYEQYF	TRBV2	TRBJ2-7
CASWGANYGYTF	TRBV19	TRBJ1-2
CASSLVARPWDTQYF	TRBV5-5	TRBJ2-3
CASSLRPGLEQYF	TRBV28	TRBJ2-7
CASSQRERGRSGANVLTF	TRBV4-1	TRBJ2-6
CASSVNWGSSYNEQFF	TRBV7-6	TRBJ2-1
CASSYGTGYEQYF	TRBV28	TRBJ2-7
CASSLGAGMMNTEAFF	TRBV5-1	TRBJ1-1